These 21 T cell receptor beta chains share one sample of origin, sequenced in a study of shared clonotypes between healthy human individuals. Using immunoSEQ multiplex PCR, the repertoire was profiled, and TCRdb retains in-frame clones only, with some absent. The sample records approximately 1,500,000 clones, 98% being singletons. The specimen sequenced was naive CD4+ T cells sorted from blood. Subset described: CD45RA+ positively selected. Source of these receptors: a man aged 25 to 40 in good health.

The chain combines TRBV2 with TRBJ2-1; 9 nucleotides agree with TRBD1. Germline lookup yields CDR1 SNHLY and CDR2 FYNNEI. This CDR3 is 13 amino acids long. Losses at the gene ends were 8 bases for V and 6 bases for J; bases not matched to a gene: 5. Here the CDR3 reads CASRDRAGNEQFF. CDR3 in DNA: TGTGCCAGCCGGGACAGGGCCGGCAATGAGCAGTTCTTC.

The V and J genes are TRBV5-4 and TRBJ2-7, with a tentative D call TRBD2 (5 bases). V lost 4 bases to trimming and J lost 2 bases, with 13 bases between them. Germline CDR1 and CDR2: SGHNT and YYREEE (reference sequence). There are 14 residues in the CDR3. The CDR3, as DNA: TGTGCCAGCAGCCATGACTATGGCGCCTACGAGCAGTACTTC. Translated: CASSHDYGAYEQYF.

The rearrangement links TRBV7-3 to TRBJ2-5, with D tentatively TRBD1 (5 bases). The CDR3 has 13 amino acids. Trimming stripped 5 bases from V and 2 bases from J, with 9 bases between. The V gene's germline CDR1 is SGHTA and CDR2 FQGTGA. The CDR3 DNA reads as TGTGCCAGCAGCCAGGGAAATCAAGAGACCCAGTACTTC. Amino acid sequence: CASSQGNQETQYF.

This chain uses TRBV5-5 with TRBJ2-1; perhaps TRBD2 as D (5 bases). V lost 1 base, J lost 0 bases, and 8 bases lay in between. CDR1 and CDR2 from the germline V gene are SGHKS and YYEKEE (reference sequence). This CDR3 region has 15 residues. The DNA of the CDR3 is TGTGCCAGCAGCTTGCGGGATGTCTCCTACAATGAGCAGTTCTTC. It specifies CASSLRDVSYNEQFF.

V and J are TRBV5-1 and TRBJ2-7; 9 nucleotides match TRBD1. The CDR3 length is 15 residues. V lost 5 bases to trimming and J lost 3 bases; unmatched junction nucleotides: 9. Germline assignment: CDR1 SGHRS and CDR2 YFSETQ. CDR3 protein: CASRTLGQGLYEQYF. The CDR3 coding sequence is TGCGCCAGCAGGACCCTGGGACAGGGCCTCTACGAGCAGTACTTC.

V and J are TRBV30 and TRBJ2-7, with D perhaps TRBD2 (5 bases). The V end was cut by 2 bases, the J end by 6 bases, with 8 bases between. CDR3 length: 11 amino acids. Germline CDR1 and CDR2: GTSNPN and SVGIG (reference sequence). The CDR3: CAWSMGSEQYF. The CDR3 region has the DNA TGTGCCTGGAGTATGGGGAGCGAGCAGTACTTC.

J is TRBJ2-7 and V is TRBV2; 8 positions agree with TRBD2. The CDR3 runs to 15 residues. Germline V gene data show CDR1 as SNHLY and CDR2 as FYNNEI. V trimming: 8 bases; J trimming: 3 bases; junction bases outside the gene matches: 12. The DNA for the CDR3 is TGTGCCAGCCAAGGAGGCTCTAGCGGGTACTACGAGCAGTACTTC. Translating it yields CASQGGSSGYYEQYF.

In regard to this clone: Other DNA sequences in the sample encode the same CDR3. This chain connects TRBV27 to TRBJ2-7; no clear D gene. CDR1 is MNHEY, CDR2 SMNVEV, per germline (reference sequence). The germline V and J ends were trimmed by 4 bases and 0 bases, with 10 bases remaining between them. This CDR3 is 14 amino acids long. The CDR3 sequence is CASSSLGSSYEQYF. The CDR3, as DNA: TGTGCCAGCAGTTCCCTAGGTAGCTCCTACGAGCAGTACTTC.

The chain couples TRBV10-3 to TRBJ2-6; no clear D gene. The CDR3 has 21 residues. Germline CDR1 and CDR2: ENHRY and SYGVKD. The ends were cut back, 0 bases at V and 0 bases at J, with 21 bases in the middle. The CDR3 bases are TGTGCCATCAGTGAGTCGAAGGTGTTACTCGGTAAAACCTCTGGGGCCAACGTCCTGACTTTC. Its protein product is CAISESKVLLGKTSGANVLTF.

A single count supports this clone. The chain is built from TRBV10-3 and TRBJ1-1; a weak D match, TRBD1 (5 bases). Germline CDR1 ENHRY, CDR2 SYGVKD. V lost 0 bases to trimming and J lost 7 bases, with 18 bases between them. CDR3 length: 16 residues. The CDR3 coding sequence is TGTGCCATCAGTGAGTCCGCGCGGAGGGGCGCGGGTGAAGCTTTCTTT. The encoded protein is CAISESARRGAGEAFF.

The rearrangement joins TRBV28 to TRBJ1-2, with 8 bases fitting TRBD1. The ends lost 5 bases at V and 7 bases at J; junction bases unmatched: 15. This CDR3 is built from 16 residues. CDR1 is MDHEN and CDR2 is SYDVKM in the germline V gene. The CDR3 nucleotides read TGTGCCAGCAGTCCCGTCGCTCCTACAGGGGGGAGTGGCTACACCTTC. As protein: CASSPVAPTGGSGYTF.

Concerning this clone itself: This sample includes further DNA sequences coding for the same CDR3. This sequence joins TRBV27 and TRBJ1-4; the D is unclear. Germline CDR1 reads MNHEY; CDR2 reads SMNVEV (reference sequence). V was trimmed by 1 base and J by 5 bases, leaving 8 bases between them. The length of the CDR3 is 14 residues. CDR3 in DNA: TGTGCCAGCAGTTTATTCCGGGGAAATGAAAAACTGTTTTTT. Residues: CASSLFRGNEKLFF.

For this clone: The sample carries other DNA sequences with the same CDR3. This chain joins TRBV5-1 and TRBJ2-7; TRBD2 aligns across 7 bases. The V gene's germline CDR1 is SGHRS and CDR2 YFSETQ. CDR3 length equals 15 residues. Trimming cost V 0 bases and J 4 bases; bases outside gene matches: 7. The CDR3 loop is CASSLGAGVSYEQYF. The CDR3 DNA sequence: TGCGCCAGCAGCTTGGGGGCGGGAGTCAGTTACGAGCAGTACTTC.

The chain combines TRBV7-8 with TRBJ2-7; D perhaps matches TRBD2 (7 bases). This CDR3 is 15 amino acids long. V lost 1 base to trimming and J lost 4 bases, with 14 bases between them. Germline loops: CDR1 SGHVS, CDR2 FQNEAQ. The CDR3 DNA reads as TGTGCCAGCAGCTTAGGGCGGGGGCCCCAATACGAGCAGTACTTC. Translated: CASSLGRGPQYEQYF.

A single count supports this clone. This chain joins TRBV11-2 and TRBJ1-5; D gene uncertain. The V gene lost 2 bases and the J gene lost 7 bases, with 9 bases spanning the gap. The CDR3 runs to 13 residues. From germline, CDR1 is SGHAT and CDR2 FQNNGV. As DNA, the CDR3 is TGTGCCAGCAGCTTACATAGTAGGCAGCCCCAGCATTTT. This translates into CASSLHSRQPQHF.

J is TRBJ1-5 and V is TRBV18; 12 bases are a match to TRBD1. This CDR3 is built from 19 residues. Germline assignment: CDR1 KGHSH and CDR2 LQKENI. Unmatched junction bases numbered 14, after V lost 4 bases and J lost 4 bases. As DNA, the CDR3 is TGTGCCAGCTCACTTGTCGGGACAGGGGGCCGAGCCGGTAATCAGCCCCAGCATTTT. As protein: CASSLVGTGGRAGNQPQHF.

The chain uses TRBV18 and TRBJ2-7; 9 bases map to TRBD1. Germline CDR1 KGHSH, CDR2 LQKENI. This CDR3 has 13 amino acids. J gave up 3 bases and V 8 bases, and 5 bases lay outside the gene matches. The DNA of the CDR3 is TGTGCCAGCCGACCGGGACAGGGCTACGAGCAGTACTTC. It yields the protein CASRPGQGYEQYF. Looking up the rest from reference TRBV18 and TRBJ2-7 gives the full variable domain: NAGVMQNPRHLVRRRGQEARLRCSPMKGHSHVYWYRQLPEEGLKFMVYLQKENIIDESGMPKERFSAEFPKEGPSILRIQQVVRGDSAAYFCASRPGQGYEQYFGPGTRLTVT.

V gene TRBV5-1 combines with J gene TRBJ2-5; tentatively, D is TRBD1 or TRBD2 (5 bases each). Trimming removed 6 bases from V and 1 base from J, with 19 bases in between. This CDR3 spans 16 amino acids. Looked up from germline, CDR1 is SGHRS and CDR2 is YFSETQ. CDR3 DNA sequence: TGCGCCAGCACCACCCTCGAGTTGGGGGTCCAAGAGACCCAGTACTTC. It yields the protein CASTTLELGVQETQYF.

This CDR3 reads CASSLLGGVTGELFF. In DNA, the CDR3 is TGCGCCAGCAGCTTGTTGGGTGGGGTCACCGGGGAGCTGTTTTTT. J is TRBJ2-2 and V is TRBV5-1; no clear D. The CDR3 is made up of 15 amino acids. V was trimmed by 1 base and J by 4 bases, leaving 11 bases between them. Looked up from germline, CDR1 is SGHRS and CDR2 is YFSETQ.

The genes are TRBV19 and TRBJ2-7, with D perhaps TRBD1 (6 bases). CDR1 LNHDA and CDR2 SQIVND come from the germline V gene (reference sequence). Trimming cost V 9 bases and J 2 bases, with 17 bases left between them. This CDR3 comprises 14 residues. The CDR3 nucleotides are TGTGCCAGCAGGACAGCAGTCGGAACCTACGAGCAGTACTTC. It translates to CASRTAVGTYEQYF.

The chain employs TRBV20-1 and TRBJ1-1; 7 bases are a match to TRBD1. Germline V gene sequence: CDR1 DFQATT, CDR2 SNEGSKA (reference sequence). Trimming cost V 5 bases and J 4 bases; bases outside gene matches: 1. This CDR3 is 11 amino acids long. The CDR3 sequence is CSAPGGTEAFF. CDR3 bases: TGCAGTGCTCCAGGGGGCACTGAAGCTTTCTTT.